Reported below is one T cell receptor (beta chain). Division of CD4+ cells produced a CD45RA+ naive subset and a CD45RA-negative memory subset. The method was immunoSEQ multiplex PCR; TCRdb's version includes in-frame clones alone and lacks a portion of them. The table records around 1.4 million clones, around 98.5% of them present only once. This sample is drawn from a study of shared clonotypes between healthy human individuals. Germline CDR1 is MNHNS and CDR2 is SASEGT. V lost 4 bases and J 2 bases, leaving 11 bases between the germline ends. This CDR3 is built from 14 residues. The receptor was derived from a man under 40 in good health. The chain has TRBV6-1 and TRBJ1-2; perhaps TRBD1 as D (6 bases). Sequenced sample: naive CD4+ T cells sorted from blood. Subset here: CD45RA+ positively selected. The CDR3 nucleotides are TGTGCCAGCAGTGGGGGGCAGATCAACTATGGCTACACCTTC. Its protein is CASSGGQINYGYTF.